The 13 T cell receptor beta chains given below trace back to one sample, sequenced in a study of OX40 agonist ivuxolimab in advanced cancers. The repertoire was sequenced with immunoSEQ multiplex PCR; TCRdb's copy has only in-frame clones and lacks some. The sample lists fewer than 80,000 clones; just under 85% were seen once. The starting material was CD4+ or CD8+ T cells sorted from blood, obtained in a trial of the OX40 agonist ivuxolimab. All receptors derive from an adult with an advanced solid tumor such as melanoma, head and neck, liver or kidney cancer.

CDR3 coding DNA: TGTGCCAGCTCACCCGGGACAGGGGCTGAAAAACTGTTTTTT. Protein product: CASSPGTGAEKLFF. J is TRBJ1-4 and V is TRBV18, with 10 nucleotides matching TRBD1. Germline lookup yields CDR1 KGHSH and CDR2 LQKENI. The CDR3 sequence is 14 residues long. With V trimmed by 3 bases and J by 7 bases, 2 bases remained unmatched. Filled out from reference TRBV18 and TRBJ1-4, the complete variable domain reads NAGVMQNPRHLVRRRGQEARLRCSPMKGHSHVYWYRQLPEEGLKFMVYLQKENIIDESGMPKERFSAEFPKEGPSILRIQQVVRGDSAAYFCASSPGTGAEKLFFGSGTQLSVL.

In this sample, this clone turned up a few times. The rearrangement joins TRBV7-2 to TRBJ1-1; D not resolved. Germline V CDR1 and CDR2: SGHTA, FQGNSA. The germline V and J ends were trimmed by 1 base and 1 base, with 7 bases remaining between them. This CDR3 spans 14 amino acids. Written as DNA, the CDR3 is TGTGCCAGCAGCTTAGGTGGCAGGAACACTGAAGCTTTCTTT. Translating it yields CASSLGGRNTEAFF.

The chain couples TRBV11-3 to TRBJ1-1; D gene unclear. Trimming stripped 5 bases from V and 4 bases from J, with 14 bases between. The germline V gene encodes CDR1 SGHNT and CDR2 YENEEA. The CDR3 contains 14 residues. The CDR3 region is CASSREPGSTEAFF. The DNA of the CDR3 is TGTGCCAGCAGCCGCGAGCCGGGGAGCACTGAAGCTTTCTTT.

J is TRBJ2-3 and V is TRBV5-4; 8 bases are a match to TRBD1. The germline V gene encodes CDR1 SGHNT and CDR2 YYREEE (reference sequence). Germline trimming cut 4 bases from V and 2 bases from J; bases unmatched to any gene: 3. The CDR3 is made up of 14 amino acids. The CDR3 reads CASSTTGDTDTQYF. CDR3 DNA sequence: TGTGCCAGCAGCACGACAGGGGACACAGATACGCAGTATTTT.

The chain is built from TRBV6-5 and TRBJ1-4; D remains unclear. The germline V and J ends were trimmed by 0 bases and 8 bases, with 13 bases remaining between them. The CDR3 has 15 residues. Germline V lookup: CDR1 MNHEY, CDR2 SVGAGI. CDR3: CASSYSMAIGEKLFF. CDR3 bases: TGTGCCAGCAGTTACTCGATGGCCATTGGCGAAAAACTGTTTTTT.

This clone was detected only once. Here the CDR3 reads CASSWDRNYGYTF. The CDR3 DNA follows: TGTGCCAGCAGCTGGGACAGGAACTATGGCTACACCTTC. V gene TRBV11-3 combines with J gene TRBJ1-2; 8 bases are shared with TRBD1. The germline gives CDR1 SGHNT, CDR2 YENEEA. With 4 bases clipped from V and 2 bases from J, the junction kept 0 bases outside the gene matches. This CDR3 contains 13 residues.

The chain carries TRBV7-3 and TRBJ1-1; perhaps TRBD1 as D (6 bases). Germline CDR1 SGHTA, CDR2 FQGTGA. CDR3 size: 14 residues. V was cut by 4 bases and J by 1 base, with 10 bases left in between. CDR3 loop: CASSWGAANTEAFF. CDR3 sequence (DNA): TGTGCCAGCAGCTGGGGGGCCGCGAACACTGAAGCTTTCTTT.

The genes are TRBV5-1 and TRBJ1-1; no clear D gene. The CDR3 is 12 amino acids. Germline V gene sequence: CDR1 SGHRS, CDR2 YFSETQ. With 5 bases removed from V and 1 base from J, the gap between germline ends came to 6 bases. The CDR3 DNA is TGCGCCAGCAGGTACTCGAACACTGAAGCTTTCTTT. Protein product: CASRYSNTEAFF. The full variable domain, its missing parts supplied by reference TRBV5-1 and TRBJ1-1, is KAGVTQTPRYLIKTRGQQVTLSCSPISGHRSVSWYQQTPGQGLQFLFEYFSETQRNKGNFPGRFSGRQFSNSRSEMNVSTLELGDSALYLCASRYSNTEAFFGQGTRLTVV.

This clone is medium-sized by share. This rearrangement joins TRBV29-1 to TRBJ1-3; D not resolved. V gave up 7 bases and J gave up 3 bases, with 10 bases separating them. Germline-derived CDR1 and CDR2 are SQVTM and ANQGSEA. CDR3 length: 12 amino acids. Written as DNA, the CDR3 is TGCAGCGCCCTTTACCTTGGAAACACCATATATTTT. Translation gives CSALYLGNTIYF.

The genes are TRBV2 and TRBJ2-1, with no clear D. The CDR3 totals 10 residues. CDR1 is SNHLY, CDR2 FYNNEI, per germline. Trimming left V 8 bases short and J 10 bases short, with 9 bases between. CDR3 DNA: TGTGCCAGCCGGTTGGGGGAGCAGTTCTTC. It codes for CASRLGEQFF.

This chain joins TRBV2 and TRBJ2-7, with D perhaps TRBD1 (6 bases). V was clipped by 8 bases and J by 1 base, with 9 bases between them. Germline CDR1 and CDR2: SNHLY and FYNNEI. The CDR3 contains 12 residues. The CDR3 coding sequence is TGTGCCAGCGAGGGGGAATCCTACGAGCAGTACTTC. Translated: CASEGESYEQYF.

The rearrangement uses TRBV18 and TRBJ1-1, with TRBD1 identical over 10 bases. CDR1 KGHSH and CDR2 LQKENI come from the germline V gene. V dropped 4 bases and J dropped 6; count of bases not matched to a gene: 5. This CDR3 has 14 amino acids. The CDR3 sequence: CASSQGQGIAEAFF. DNA of the CDR3: TGTGCCAGCTCACAGGGACAGGGGATTGCTGAAGCTTTCTTT.

The rearrangement uses TRBV5-4 and TRBJ1-4; 8 bases align to TRBD1. This CDR3 is 15 amino acids long. Trimming removed 0 bases from V and 7 bases from J; junction bases left unmatched: 5. CDR1 is SGHNT, CDR2 YYREEE, per germline (reference sequence). Here the CDR3 DNA reads TGTGCCAGCAGCTTGGCGGGGACAGGAAGTGAAAAACTGTTTTTT. It translates to CASSLAGTGSEKLFF.